These 19 T cell receptor beta chains were sequenced from one sample in a study of blood T cell repertoires in COVID-19. Clones were read by immunoSEQ multiplex PCR, and TCRdb kept only the in-frame ones, dropping some. The sample includes some 490,000 clones, around 85% of them seen just once. Sequenced material: PBMCs or T cells enriched from blood (not recorded which). The receptors derive from a woman aged 60 to 75 who had recovered from COVID-19.

J is TRBJ2-7 and V is TRBV2; TRBD1 aligns across 9 bases. The CDR3 has 15 residues. The trim removed 5 bases at V and 2 bases at J, leaving 7 bases unmatched. Per the germline V gene, CDR1 is SNHLY and CDR2 is FYNNEI. The CDR3 nucleotides read TGTGCCAGCAGTCAAACCGGGACAGGGCCCTACGAGCAGTACTTC. As protein: CASSQTGTGPYEQYF.

The chain carries TRBV2 and TRBJ1-3; D is ambiguous. V lost 7 bases, J lost 2 bases, and 6 bases lay in between. Looked up from germline, CDR1 is SNHLY and CDR2 is FYNNEI. This CDR3 region has 12 residues. The chain's CDR3 is CASTFPGNTIYF. The CDR3 DNA sequence: TGTGCCAGCACGTTCCCTGGAAACACCATATATTTT.

The chain couples TRBV11-2 to TRBJ1-3; 9 positions match TRBD1. Losses at the gene ends were 2 bases for V and 0 bases for J; bases not matched to a gene: 5. The CDR3 consists of 17 residues. CDR1 is SGHAT, CDR2 FQNNGV, per germline. DNA of the CDR3: TGTGCCAGCAGCTTATTGGGACAGGGTAACTCTGGAAACACCATATATTTT. Translation: CASSLLGQGNSGNTIYF.

The rearrangement links TRBV2 to TRBJ1-3, with D perhaps TRBD1 (5 bases). Germline values: CDR1 SNHLY, CDR2 FYNNEI. This CDR3 comprises 17 residues. The ends were cut back, 3 bases at V and 3 bases at J, with 18 bases in the middle. Here the CDR3 reads CASSDLRGGTGGNTIYF. The DNA of the CDR3 is TGTGCCAGCAGTGATCTCCGCGGGGGGACCGGTGGAAACACCATATATTTT.

This sequence joins TRBV4-1 and TRBJ2-6; 7 nucleotides match TRBD1. The CDR3 covers 19 residues. CDR1 and CDR2 from the germline V gene are MGHRA and YSYEKL. The junction had 8 bases not matched to a gene; V was cut back by 0 bases and J by 0 bases. The CDR3 DNA reads as TGCGCCAGCAGCCAAGATAGGGGACAGAGGACCTCTGGGGCCAACGTCCTGACTTTC. The encoded protein is CASSQDRGQRTSGANVLTF.

The chain carries TRBV2 and TRBJ2-2; D is perhaps TRBD1 (6 bases). Germline V CDR1 and CDR2: SNHLY, FYNNEI. The V gene lost 4 bases and the J gene lost 2 bases, with 8 bases spanning the gap. The CDR3 is 14 amino acids. The CDR3: CASSVQGNTGELFF. The CDR3 bases are TGTGCCAGCAGTGTACAGGGAAACACCGGGGAGCTGTTTTTT.

This clone was seen more than once but under ten times. V is TRBV6-1 and J is TRBJ2-2; 7 bases line up with TRBD1. V trimming: 2 bases; J trimming: 3 bases; junction bases outside the gene matches: 0. CDR1 MNHNS and CDR2 SASEGT come from the germline V gene. This CDR3 is 14 amino acids long. CDR3 DNA: TGTGCCAGCAGTGAACAGGGGGACACCGGGGAGCTGTTTTTT. Amino acid sequence: CASSEQGDTGELFF.

The chain links TRBV30 to TRBJ2-2, with TRBD2 matching 12 bases. The CDR3 contains 20 residues. In germline, CDR1 is GTSNPN, CDR2 SVGIG (reference sequence). V lost 5 bases and J lost 1; bases outside the gene matches: 17. CDR3 sequence: CAWEKRLILAGGLNTGELFF. CDR3 DNA sequence: TGTGCCTGGGAGAAAAGGCTAATACTAGCGGGGGGCCTGAACACCGGGGAGCTGTTTTTT. Drawing the rest from reference TRBV30 and TRBJ2-2, the complete variable domain is SQTIHQWPATLVQPVGSPLSLECTVEGTSNPNLYWYRQAAGRGLQLLFYSVGIGQISSEVPQNLSASRPQDRQFILSSKKLLLSDSGFYLCAWEKRLILAGGLNTGELFFGEGSRLTVL.

This rearrangement joins TRBV19 to TRBJ2-1; 8 bases line up with TRBD2. From germline, CDR1 is LNHDA and CDR2 SQIVND (reference sequence). Trimming removed 2 bases from V and 5 bases from J; junction bases left unmatched: 11. The CDR3 length is 17 residues. CDR3 sequence (DNA): TGTGCCAGTAGTATAATGATCGGAGCGGGGGCTAACAATGAGCAGTTCTTC. Translated, it gives CASSIMIGAGANNEQFF.

This clone was seen once. This chain connects TRBV4-1 to TRBJ1-6, with TRBD1 identical over 10 bases. The CDR3 covers 16 residues. V lost 4 bases, J lost 8 bases, and 8 bases stayed unmatched. Germline V CDR1 and CDR2: MGHRA, YSYEKL. Written as DNA, the CDR3 is TGCGCCAGCAGCCCCGAGGACAGGGGGAATTATTCACCCCTCCACTTT. It encodes CASSPEDRGNYSPLHF.

The chain couples TRBV18 to TRBJ1-1; D gene uncertain. V shed 5 bases and J shed 8 bases, with 15 bases lying between them. The CDR3 spans 13 residues. Germline V gene data show CDR1 as KGHSH and CDR2 as LQKENI. The CDR3 here is CASSSLFGDEAFF. The CDR3 nucleotides read TGTGCCAGCTCAAGTCTATTCGGAGACGAAGCTTTCTTT.

The chain recombines TRBV2 with TRBJ2-7; 8 bases line up with TRBD1. Germline loops: CDR1 SNHLY, CDR2 FYNNEI. Trimming at V came to 2 bases and at J to 6 bases, leaving 3 bases not matched to a gene. The CDR3 is 13 residues long. The CDR3 is CASSEQGAGEQYF. In nucleotides, the CDR3 is TGTGCCAGCAGTGAACAGGGGGCTGGCGAGCAGTACTTC.

The V call is TRBV29-1, the J call TRBJ1-2, with D tentatively TRBD1 (5 bases). V was cut by 7 bases and J by 7 bases, with 13 bases left in between. Germline V CDR1 and CDR2: SQVTM, ANQGSEA. The CDR3 has 11 residues. This chain's CDR3 is CSAPGIGGYTF. CDR3 nucleotides: TGCAGCGCCCCAGGGATCGGTGGCTACACCTTC.

Concerning this clone itself: Other DNA sequences in the same sample also yield this CDR3. The chain joins TRBV18 to TRBJ1-2; 9 bases line up with TRBD1. The CDR3 is 13 residues long. Trimming at V came to 4 bases and at J to 6 bases, leaving 3 bases not matched to a gene. In germline, CDR1 is KGHSH, CDR2 LQKENI. The CDR3: CASSQDRGHGYTF. The CDR3 DNA follows: TGTGCCAGCTCACAGGACAGGGGCCATGGCTACACCTTC.

This clone appeared once. The V call is TRBV4-2, the J call TRBJ1-2; TRBD1 agrees at 7 bases. This CDR3 is 15 amino acids long. CDR1 LGHNA and CDR2 YNFKEQ come from the germline V gene. Germline trimming cut 0 bases from V and 8 bases from J; bases unmatched to any gene: 9. This CDR3 is CASSQDDRQGGGYTF. The CDR3, as DNA: TGTGCCAGCAGCCAAGATGATAGGCAGGGGGGAGGCTACACCTTC.

Of note for this clone: Its ends do not fully match the called genes, so a read error is possible. This sequence joins TRBV7-7 and TRBJ2-2, with TRBD1 as a possible D gene (6 bases). The CDR3 length is 15 residues. CDR1 is SSHAT, CDR2 FNYEAQ, per germline (reference sequence). The CDR3 DNA is TGTGCTAGCAGCCGCGACAGGACGAACACCGGGGAGCTGTTTTTT. Encoded protein: CASSRDRTNTGELFF.

V gene TRBV27 combines with J gene TRBJ1-4; weak D call: TRBD1 (6 bases). The CDR3 runs to 14 residues. Germline V gene sequence: CDR1 MNHEY, CDR2 SMNVEV (reference sequence). Deletions cut 8 bases from V and 2 bases from J, with 12 bases between. CDR3 sequence: CASWGRQTNEKLFF. The DNA for the CDR3 is TGTGCCAGCTGGGGGCGGCAGACTAATGAAAAACTGTTTTTT.

The chain links TRBV18 to TRBJ2-2; D unresolved. The CDR3 totals 18 residues. Germline CDR1 reads KGHSH; CDR2 reads LQKENI. Trimming shortened V by 3 bases and J by 2 bases, and 19 bases separated the two germline ends. The CDR3 DNA is TGTGCCAGCTCACCTCGAGGCCCCAGCCCCGGTAACACCGGGGAGCTGTTTTTT. Encoded protein: CASSPRGPSPGNTGELFF.

The chain links TRBV30 to TRBJ2-7, with 8 bases aligning to TRBD2. CDR3 length: 12 amino acids. Germline assignment: CDR1 GTSNPN and CDR2 SVGIG (reference sequence). Trimming removed 7 bases from V and 4 bases from J; junction bases left unmatched: 6. The CDR3 here is CASRGGGYEQYF. CDR3 in DNA: TGTGCCTCTCGGGGGGGCGGGTACGAGCAGTACTTC.